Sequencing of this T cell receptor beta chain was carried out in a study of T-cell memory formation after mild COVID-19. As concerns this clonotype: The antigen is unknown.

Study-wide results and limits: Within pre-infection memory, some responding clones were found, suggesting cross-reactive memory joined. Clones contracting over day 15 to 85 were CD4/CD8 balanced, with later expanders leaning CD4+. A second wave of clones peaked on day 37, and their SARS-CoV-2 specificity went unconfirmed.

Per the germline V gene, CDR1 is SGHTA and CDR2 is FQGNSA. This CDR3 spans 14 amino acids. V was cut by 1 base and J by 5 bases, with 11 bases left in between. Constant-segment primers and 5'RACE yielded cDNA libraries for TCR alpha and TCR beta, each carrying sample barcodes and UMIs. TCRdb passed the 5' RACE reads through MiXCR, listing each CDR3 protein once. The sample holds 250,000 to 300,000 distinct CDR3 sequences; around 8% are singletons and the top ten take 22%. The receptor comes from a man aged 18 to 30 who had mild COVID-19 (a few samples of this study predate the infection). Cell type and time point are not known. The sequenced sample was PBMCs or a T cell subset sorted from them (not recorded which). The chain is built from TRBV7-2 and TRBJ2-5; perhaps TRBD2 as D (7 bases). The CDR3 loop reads CASSLEGGAETQYF. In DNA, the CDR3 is TGTGCCAGCAGCTTAGAAGGGGGGGCGGAGACCCAGTACTTC.